Sequencing of this TCR beta chain was carried out in a study of blood T cell repertoires in COVID-19. About the research overall: The origin of the acute and convalescent COVID-19 samples was the United States, Italy and Spain. T cells, B-cell-depleted T cells, or PBMCs provided the cDNA or gDNA that served as material.

Germline V gene lookup returns CDR1 SGHRS and CDR2 YFSETQ. V was clipped by 0 bases and J by 6 bases, with 14 bases between them. This CDR3 region has 15 residues. Original processing methods: Estimates of nucleated cell counts were drawn from the amplification of reference gene primers. Sequencing was performed with immunoSEQ multiplex PCR; in TCRdb, only in-frame clones are kept and a portion is missing. The DNA was the basis for D and trimming; V, J and clone size are from that table. Of 90,000 to 120,000 clones in the sample, 65% to 80% were seen once. The chain couples TRBV5-1 to TRBJ2-3; D perhaps matches TRBD1 (6 bases). The sample consisted of peripheral blood. This TCR was sampled from a woman aged 40-49 years with acute or convalescent COVID-19. The CDR3 loop reads CASSLESRGMDTQYF. CDR3 nucleotides: TGCGCCAGCAGCTTGGAAAGCAGGGGAATGGATACGCAGTATTTT.